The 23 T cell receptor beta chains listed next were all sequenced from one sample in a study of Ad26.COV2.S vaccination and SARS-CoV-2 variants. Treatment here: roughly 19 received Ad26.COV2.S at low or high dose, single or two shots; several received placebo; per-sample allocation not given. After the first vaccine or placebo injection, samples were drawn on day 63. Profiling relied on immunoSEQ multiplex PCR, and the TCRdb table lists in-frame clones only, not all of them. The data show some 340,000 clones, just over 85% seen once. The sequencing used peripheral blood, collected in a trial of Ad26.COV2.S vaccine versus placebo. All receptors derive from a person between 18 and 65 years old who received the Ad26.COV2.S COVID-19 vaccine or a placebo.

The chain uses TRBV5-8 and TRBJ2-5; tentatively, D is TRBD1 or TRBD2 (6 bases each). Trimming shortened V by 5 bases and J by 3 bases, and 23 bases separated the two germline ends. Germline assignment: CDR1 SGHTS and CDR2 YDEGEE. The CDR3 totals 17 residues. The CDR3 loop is CASSRGGVPGGKETQYF. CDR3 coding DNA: TGTGCCAGCAGTCGGGGCGGGGTTCCTGGGGGCAAAGAGACCCAGTACTTC.

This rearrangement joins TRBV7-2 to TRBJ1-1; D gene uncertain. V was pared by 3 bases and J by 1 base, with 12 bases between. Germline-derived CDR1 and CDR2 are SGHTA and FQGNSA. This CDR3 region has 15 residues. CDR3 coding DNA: TGTGCCAGCAGCTTGCTTGGGGTAAAGAACACTGAAGCTTTCTTT. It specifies CASSLLGVKNTEAFF.

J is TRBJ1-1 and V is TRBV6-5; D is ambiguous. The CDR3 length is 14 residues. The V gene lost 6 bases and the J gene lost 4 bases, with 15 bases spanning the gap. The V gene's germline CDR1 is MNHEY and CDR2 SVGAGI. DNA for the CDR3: TGTGCCAGCAGATCCGTAGGGCGGGGCACTGAAGCTTTCTTT. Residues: CASRSVGRGTEAFF.

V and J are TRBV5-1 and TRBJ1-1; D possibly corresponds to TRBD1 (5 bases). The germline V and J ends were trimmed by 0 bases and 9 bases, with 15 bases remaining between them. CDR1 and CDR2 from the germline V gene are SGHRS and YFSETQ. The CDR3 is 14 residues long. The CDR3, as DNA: TGCGCCAGCAGCTTGGATGTCGCAGGGCTGCAAGCTTTCTTT. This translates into CASSLDVAGLQAFF.

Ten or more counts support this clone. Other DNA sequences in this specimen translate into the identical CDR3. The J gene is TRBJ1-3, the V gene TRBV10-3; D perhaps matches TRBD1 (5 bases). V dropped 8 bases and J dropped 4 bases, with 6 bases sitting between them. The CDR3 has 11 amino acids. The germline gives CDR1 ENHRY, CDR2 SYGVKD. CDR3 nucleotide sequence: TGTGCCATCGGGGGAGGAAACACCATATATTTT. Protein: CAIGGGNTIYF.

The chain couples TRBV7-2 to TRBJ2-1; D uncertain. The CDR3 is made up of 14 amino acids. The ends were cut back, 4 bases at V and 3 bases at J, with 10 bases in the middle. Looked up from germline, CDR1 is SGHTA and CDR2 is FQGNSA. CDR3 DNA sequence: TGTGCCAGCAGCTATGACCGAAACTACAATGAGCAGTTCTTC. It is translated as CASSYDRNYNEQFF.

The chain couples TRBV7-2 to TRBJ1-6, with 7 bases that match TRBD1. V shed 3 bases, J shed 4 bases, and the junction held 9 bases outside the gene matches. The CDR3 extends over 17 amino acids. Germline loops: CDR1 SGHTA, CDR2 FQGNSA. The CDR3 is CASSLKFTGAYNSPLHF. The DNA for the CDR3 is TGTGCCAGCAGCTTGAAATTTACAGGGGCTTATAATTCACCCCTCCACTTT. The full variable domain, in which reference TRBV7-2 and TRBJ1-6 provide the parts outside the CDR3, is GAGVSQSPSNKVTEKGKDVELRCDPISGHTALYWYRQSLGQGLEFLIYFQGNSAPDKSGLPSDRFSAERTGGSVSTLTIQRTQQEDSAVYLCASSLKFTGAYNSPLHFGNGTRLTVT.

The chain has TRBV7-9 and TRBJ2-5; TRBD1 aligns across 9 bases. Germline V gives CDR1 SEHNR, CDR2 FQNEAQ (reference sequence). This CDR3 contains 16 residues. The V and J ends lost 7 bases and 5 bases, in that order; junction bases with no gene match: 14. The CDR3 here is CASTITPGQGVETQYF. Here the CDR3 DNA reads TGTGCCAGCACCATTACACCGGGACAGGGTGTCGAGACCCAGTACTTC.

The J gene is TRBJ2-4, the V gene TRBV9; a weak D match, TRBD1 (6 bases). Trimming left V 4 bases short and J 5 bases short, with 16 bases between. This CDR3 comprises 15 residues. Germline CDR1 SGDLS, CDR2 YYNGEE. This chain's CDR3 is CASSFDQGFENIQYF. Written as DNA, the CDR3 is TGTGCCAGCAGCTTCGACCAGGGGTTCGAAAACATTCAGTACTTC.

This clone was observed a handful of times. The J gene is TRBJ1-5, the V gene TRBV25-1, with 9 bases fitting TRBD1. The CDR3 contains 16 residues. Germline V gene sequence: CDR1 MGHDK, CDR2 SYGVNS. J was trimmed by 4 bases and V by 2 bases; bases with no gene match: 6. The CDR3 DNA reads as TGTGCCAGCAGTGAAATGGGACAGGGACCAAATCAGCCCCAGCATTTT. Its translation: CASSEMGQGPNQPQHF.

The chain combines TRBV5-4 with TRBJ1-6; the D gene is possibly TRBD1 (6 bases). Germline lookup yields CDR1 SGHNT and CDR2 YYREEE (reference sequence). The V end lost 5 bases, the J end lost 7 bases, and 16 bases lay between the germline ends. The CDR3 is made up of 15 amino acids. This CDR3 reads CASRTTGTQNSPLHF. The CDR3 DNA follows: TGTGCCAGCAGAACAACCGGGACACAGAATTCACCCCTCCACTTT.

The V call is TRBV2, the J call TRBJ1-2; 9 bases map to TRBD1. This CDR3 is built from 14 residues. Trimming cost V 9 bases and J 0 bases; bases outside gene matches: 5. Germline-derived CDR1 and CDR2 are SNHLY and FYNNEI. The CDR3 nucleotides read TGTGCCAGTGTACAGGGGGCCGCTAACTATGGCTACACCTTC. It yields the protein CASVQGAANYGYTF.

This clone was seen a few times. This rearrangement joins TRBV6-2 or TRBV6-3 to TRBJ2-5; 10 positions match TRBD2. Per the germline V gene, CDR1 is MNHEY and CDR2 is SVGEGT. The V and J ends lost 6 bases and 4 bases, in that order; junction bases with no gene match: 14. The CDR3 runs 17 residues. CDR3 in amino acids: CASSPYASGGLGETQYF. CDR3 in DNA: TGTGCCAGCAGCCCCTATGCTAGCGGGGGCTTAGGAGAGACCCAGTACTTC.

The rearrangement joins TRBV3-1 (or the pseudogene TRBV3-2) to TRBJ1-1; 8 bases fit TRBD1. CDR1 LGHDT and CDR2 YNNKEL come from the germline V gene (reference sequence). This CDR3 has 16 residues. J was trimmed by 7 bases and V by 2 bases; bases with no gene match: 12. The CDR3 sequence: CASSQLMRTGRNEAFF. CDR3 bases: TGTGCCAGCAGCCAACTAATGCGGACAGGGAGGAATGAAGCTTTCTTT.

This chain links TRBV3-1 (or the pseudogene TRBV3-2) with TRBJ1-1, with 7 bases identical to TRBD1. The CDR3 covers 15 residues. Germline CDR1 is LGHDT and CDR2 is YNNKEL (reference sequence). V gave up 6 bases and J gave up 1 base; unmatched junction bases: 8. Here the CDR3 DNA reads TGTGCCAGCAGAACGACAGGGCGGGAGAACACTGAAGCTTTCTTT. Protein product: CASRTTGRENTEAFF.

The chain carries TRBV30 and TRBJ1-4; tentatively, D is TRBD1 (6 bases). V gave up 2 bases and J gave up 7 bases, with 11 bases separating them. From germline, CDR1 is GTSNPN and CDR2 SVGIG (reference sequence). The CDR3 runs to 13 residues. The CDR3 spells CAWSPGVGEKLFF. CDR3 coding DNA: TGTGCCTGGAGTCCAGGGGTGGGTGAAAAACTGTTTTTT.

The CDR3 protein is CASSYGQGDQPQHF. CDR3 coding DNA: TGTGCCAGCAGTTACGGCCAGGGGGATCAGCCCCAGCATTTT. The chain joins TRBV6-5 to TRBJ1-5, with TRBD1 matching 7 bases. Per the germline V gene, CDR1 is MNHEY and CDR2 is SVGAGI. This CDR3 contains 14 residues. The V gene end was trimmed by 2 bases and the J gene end by 5 bases; junction bases not matched to a gene: 3.

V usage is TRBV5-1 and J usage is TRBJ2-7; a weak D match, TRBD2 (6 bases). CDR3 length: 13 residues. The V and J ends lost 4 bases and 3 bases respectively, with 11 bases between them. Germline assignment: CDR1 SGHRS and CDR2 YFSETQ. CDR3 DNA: TGCGCCAGCAGCCGGGGGATAAACTACGAGCAGTACTTC. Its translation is CASSRGINYEQYF.

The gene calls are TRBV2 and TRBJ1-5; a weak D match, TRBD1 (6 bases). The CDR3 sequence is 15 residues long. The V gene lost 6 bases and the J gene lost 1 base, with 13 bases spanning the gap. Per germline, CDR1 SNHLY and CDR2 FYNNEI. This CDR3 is CASSVQGISNQPQHF. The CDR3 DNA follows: TGTGCCAGCAGCGTACAGGGTATAAGCAATCAGCCCCAGCATTTT.

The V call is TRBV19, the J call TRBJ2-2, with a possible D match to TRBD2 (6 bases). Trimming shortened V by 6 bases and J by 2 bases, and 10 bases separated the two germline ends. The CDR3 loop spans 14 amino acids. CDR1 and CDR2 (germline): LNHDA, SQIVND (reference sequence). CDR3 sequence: CASSRGRNTGELFF. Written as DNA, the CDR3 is TGTGCCAGTAGCCGGGGGAGAAACACCGGGGAGCTGTTTTTT.

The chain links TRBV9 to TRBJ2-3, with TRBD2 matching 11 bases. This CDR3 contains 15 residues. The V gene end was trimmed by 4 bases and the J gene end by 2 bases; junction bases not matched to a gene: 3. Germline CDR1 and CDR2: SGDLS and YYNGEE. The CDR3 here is CASSLSGGATDTQYF. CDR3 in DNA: TGTGCCAGCAGCCTTAGCGGGGGGGCCACAGATACGCAGTATTTT.

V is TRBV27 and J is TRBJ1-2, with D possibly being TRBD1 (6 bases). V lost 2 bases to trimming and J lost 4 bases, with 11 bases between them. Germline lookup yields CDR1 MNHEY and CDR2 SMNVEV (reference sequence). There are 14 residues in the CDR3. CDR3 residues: CASSLNREFYGYTF. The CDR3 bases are TGTGCCAGCAGTTTAAACAGGGAATTCTATGGCTACACCTTC.

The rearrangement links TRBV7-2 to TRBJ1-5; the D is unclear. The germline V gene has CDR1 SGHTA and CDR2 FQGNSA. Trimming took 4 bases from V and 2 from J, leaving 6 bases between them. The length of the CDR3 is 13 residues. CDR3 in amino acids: CASSSDGNQPQHF. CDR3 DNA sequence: TGTGCCAGCAGCTCGGACGGCAATCAGCCCCAGCATTTT. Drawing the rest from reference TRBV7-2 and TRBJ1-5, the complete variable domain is GAGVSQSPSNKVTEKGKDVELRCDPISGHTALYWYRQSLGQGLEFLIYFQGNSAPDKSGLPSDRFSAERTGGSVSTLTIQRTQQEDSAVYLCASSSDGNQPQHFGDGTRLSIL.